These T cell receptor beta chains were read from a single sample in a study of cytomegalovirus exposure and HLA in healthy donors. Sequenced by immunoSEQ multiplex PCR; TCRdb stores in-frame clones only, minus some. The data show 180,000 or so clones, under 80% seen once. Material: PBMCs. These receptors were obtained from a woman in her 30s in good health and CMV-seropositive. CDR3s include the opening cysteine and the closing phenylalanine or tryptophan. A D gene is named only where the DNA matches it firmly. Not every row has a clone size; where given, it reads once, few, many or a size class.

D	V	size	J	CDR3	DNA
TRBD1	TRBV4-1	NA	TRBJ1-4	CASSQTPGQVNEKLFF	TGCGCCAGCAGCCAGACCCCCGGACAGGTTAATGAAAAACTGTTTTTT
NA	TRBV28	NA	TRBJ1-6	CASSLKRMALHF	TGTGCCAGCAGTTTAAAGAGGATGGCCCTCCACTTT
NA	TRBV28	NA	TRBJ1-3	CASRTSTGSGNTIYF	TGTGCCAGCAGAACTTCGACAGGCTCTGGAAACACCATATATTTT
TRBD2	TRBV11-2	few	TRBJ2-1	CASTPGRGGFNEQFF	TGTGCCAGCACCCCTGGGCGGGGGGGCTTCAATGAGCAGTTCTTC
NA	TRBV28	NA	TRBJ1-2	CASSLWTVANYGYTF	TGTGCCAGCAGTTTATGGACAGTGGCTAACTATGGCTACACCTTC
TRBD2	TRBV7-9	NA	TRBJ2-1	CASSLVVAGGPKQFF	TGTGCCAGCAGCTTAGTTGTGGCGGGGGGGCCAAAGCAGTTCTTC
NA	TRBV7-2	NA	TRBJ2-3	CASSLAQPDTQYF	TGTGCCAGCAGCTTAGCACAGCCAGATACGCAGTATTTT
TRBD2	TRBV5-4	few	TRBJ2-1	CASSLKAGGENNEQFF	TGTGCCAGCAGCTTAAAGGCGGGGGGCGAGAACAATGAGCAGTTCTTC
TRBD1	TRBV4-1	NA	TRBJ2-1	CASSRPGQGPEQFF	TGCGCCAGCAGCCGTCCGGGACAGGGGCCTGAGCAGTTCTTC
NA	TRBV6-5	NA	TRBJ2-7	CASRRSTLTSEQYF	TGTGCCAGCAGGAGGTCGACGTTGACCTCCGAGCAGTACTTC
NA	TRBV6-5	NA	TRBJ2-4	CASTAKNIQYF	TGTGCCAGCACGGCCAAAAACATTCAGTACTTC
TRBD1	TRBV6-5	NA	TRBJ2-3	CASRRDRGTDTQYF	TGTGCCAGCAGGAGGGACAGGGGCACAGATACGCAGTATTTT
TRBD1	TRBV5-1	NA	TRBJ1-4	CASSGTTGRATNEKLFF	TGCGCCAGCAGCGGGACGACAGGGAGAGCAACTAATGAAAAACTGTTTTTT
NA	TRBV7-2	NA	TRBJ1-6	CASSRRGLSSPLHF	TGTGCCAGCAGTCGCAGGGGCCTCAGTTCACCCCTCCACTTT
TRBD1	TRBV5-1	NA	TRBJ1-6	CASSLGGQNSYNSPLHF	TGCGCCAGCAGCTTGGGGGGACAGAACTCCTATAATTCACCCCTCCACTTT
TRBD2	TRBV10-2	NA	TRBJ2-1	CAVLSGGAVYEQFF	TGCGCCGTCCTAAGCGGGGGGGCTGTGTATGAGCAGTTCTTC
NA	TRBV2	NA	TRBJ1-5	CASVRDFYQPQHF	TGTGCCAGCGTGAGGGACTTCTATCAGCCCCAGCATTTT
TRBD2	TRBV6-6	NA	TRBJ2-1	CASSYSGAGDEQFF	TGTGCCAGCAGTTACTCAGGGGCGGGGGATGAGCAGTTCTTC
NA	TRBV10-1	NA	TRBJ1-6	CASSESRGEGSPLHF	TGCGCCAGCAGTGAGTCTCGGGGAGAAGGATCACCCCTCCACTTT
TRBD2	TRBV28	NA	TRBJ2-1	CASISSGGADEQFF	TGTGCCAGCATTTCGAGCGGGGGGGCCGATGAGCAGTTCTTC
NA	TRBV6-1	NA	TRBJ2-4	CASSEGAGLAKNIQYF	TGTGCCAGCAGTGAGGGAGCAGGCTTAGCCAAAAACATTCAGTACTTC
NA	TRBV6-5	NA	TRBJ1-2	CASSYGPTLGYTF	TGTGCCAGCAGTTATGGGCCTACCCTGGGCTACACCTTC
NA	TRBV4-1	once	TRBJ2-7	CASSQDRGTYEQYF	TGCGCCAGCAGCCAAGATAGGGGAACCTACGAGCAGTACTTC
TRBD1	TRBV23-1	NA	TRBJ1-6	CASRQSRRKGTGPRLYNSPLHF	TGCGCCAGCAGGCAATCTAGGAGAAAGGGGACAGGCCCTCGCCTCTATAATTCACCCCTCCACTTT
TRBD1	TRBV28	NA	TRBJ1-2	CASSFEGASYGYTF	TGTGCCAGCAGTTTCGAGGGGGCGTCCTATGGCTACACCTTC